The 17 T cell receptor beta chains below come from one sample, sequenced in a study of T cells in Graves' hyperthyroidism and ophthalmopathy. RNA transcripts were the template for amplifying TCR beta CDR3 regions. HTBI primers drove first-round RT-PCR of the TCR CDR3. Using its own MiXCR run on the multiplex PCR reads, TCRdb lists one record per CDR3 protein. The sample lists some 350,000 distinct CDR3 sequences, 15% occurring once. Sequencing used blood. The receptors come from a woman aged 60-70 years with Graves' ophthalmopathy.

The chain combines TRBV28 with TRBJ1-3; a possible D gene is TRBD1 (6 bases). The V end lost 6 bases, the J end lost 3 bases, and 12 bases lay between the germline ends. Per germline, CDR1 MDHEN and CDR2 SYDVKM. This CDR3 comprises 14 residues. CDR3 residues: CASRSTGNGNTIYF. CDR3 bases: TGTGCCAGCAGATCTACAGGGAATGGAAACACCATATATTTT.

The gene calls are TRBV11-2 and TRBJ2-1; the match to TRBD2 covers 10 bases. V trimming: 1 base; J trimming: 2 bases; junction bases outside the gene matches: 8. Germline V gene sequence: CDR1 SGHAT, CDR2 FQNNGV. The length of the CDR3 is 18 residues. In nucleotides, the CDR3 is TGTGCCAGCAGCTTAGCGGCTAGCGGGAGAATCGCCTACAATGAGCAGTTCTTC. Translation: CASSLAASGRIAYNEQFF.

The chain employs TRBV6-1 and TRBJ1-1, with TRBD1 matching 8 bases. After removal of 8 bases from V and 1 base from J, the junction contained 6 bases not matched to a gene. CDR3 length equals 14 residues. Germline CDR1 MNHNS, CDR2 SASEGT. CDR3 in DNA: TGTGCCAGCGTCACAGGGGGGGCGAACACTGAAGCTTTCTTT. Translation: CASVTGGANTEAFF.

The chain combines TRBV4-1 with TRBJ2-5; D unclear. V lost 2 bases and J lost 5, with 18 bases in between. Germline V CDR1 and CDR2: MGHRA, YSYEKL. This CDR3 is 16 amino acids long. In nucleotides, the CDR3 is TGCGCCAGCAGCCAATCTAACTTGGGGTTCGCCGAGACCCAGTACTTC. It yields the protein CASSQSNLGFAETQYF.

This clonotype was recorded a few times. This chain joins TRBV15 and TRBJ1-5, with D tentatively TRBD1 (6 bases). Germline CDR1 reads LNHNV; CDR2 reads YYDKDF (reference sequence). CDR3 length: 19 residues. With 5 bases removed from V and 7 bases from J, the gap between germline ends came to 30 bases. The CDR3 here is CATSGRSPGHSFPVQPQHF. The CDR3 DNA follows: TGTGCCACCAGCGGGAGGTCCCCGGGACACTCATTCCCAGTCCAGCCCCAGCATTTT.

This clonotype was observed a few times. The gene calls are TRBV24-1 and TRBJ1-5; TRBD1 is a possible D gene (6 bases). The germline V gene encodes CDR1 KGHDR and CDR2 SFDVKD. The V end was cut by 3 bases, the J end by 0 bases, with 14 bases between. CDR3 length equals 17 residues. As DNA, the CDR3 is TGTGCCACCAGTGATCCAGGGGCAGGCCCTAGCAATCAGCCCCAGCATTTT. This codes for CATSDPGAGPSNQPQHF.

For the CDR3, the DNA is TGTGCCAGTAGTCAACCCGGGTCAACTAGCACAGATACGCAGTATTTT. It codes for CASSQPGSTSTDTQYF. This chain joins TRBV19 and TRBJ2-3; unclear D gene. The CDR3 loop spans 16 amino acids. The germline V and J ends were trimmed by 5 bases and 0 bases, with 15 bases remaining between them. Germline CDR1 LNHDA, CDR2 SQIVND (reference sequence).

This chain links TRBV5-1 with TRBJ2-1; 8 positions match TRBD1. Germline V CDR1 and CDR2: SGHRS, YFSETQ. J was trimmed by 1 base and V by 1 base; bases with no gene match: 13. The CDR3 spans 19 residues. The CDR3 sequence is CASSLPTTGGTGSYNEQFF. The CDR3 nucleotides are TGCGCCAGCAGCTTGCCCACAACAGGGGGTACTGGATCCTACAATGAGCAGTTCTTC.

This chain links TRBV15 with TRBJ2-7; TRBD2 is a possible D gene (5 bases). The germline V gene has CDR1 LNHNV and CDR2 YYDKDF (reference sequence). V was pared by 0 bases and J by 5 bases, with 14 bases between. This CDR3 spans 15 amino acids. The chain's CDR3 is CATSRDRGSGDEQYF. In nucleotides, the CDR3 is TGTGCCACCAGCAGAGATCGTGGGTCCGGGGACGAGCAGTACTTC.

This clonotype was picked up many times. The rearrangement links TRBV3-1 to TRBJ1-5; D remains ambiguous. The CDR3 loop spans 15 amino acids. Trimming shortened V by 2 bases and J by 0 bases, and 8 bases separated the two germline ends. CDR1 and CDR2 (germline): LGHDT, YNNKEL (reference sequence). The CDR3, as DNA: TGTGCCAGCAGCCAATTCCCTAATAGCAATCAGCCCCAGCATTTT. This encodes CASSQFPNSNQPQHF.

This clonotype appeared a few times. The chain is built from TRBV18 and TRBJ2-7; 8 positions match TRBD2. The CDR3 has 13 amino acids. The germline V gene encodes CDR1 KGHSH and CDR2 LQKENI. J was trimmed by 6 bases and V by 2 bases; bases with no gene match: 3. The CDR3 loop is CASSPAGGGEQYF. In DNA form, the CDR3 reads TGTGCCAGCTCACCAGCGGGGGGCGGCGAGCAGTACTTC. Complete variable domain (other parts from reference TRBV18 and TRBJ2-7): NAGVMQNPRHLVRRRGQEARLRCSPMKGHSHVYWYRQLPEEGLKFMVYLQKENIIDESGMPKERFSAEFPKEGPSILRIQQVVRGDSAAYFCASSPAGGGEQYFGPGTRLTVT.

The chain joins TRBV7-6 to TRBJ2-7; D is perhaps TRBD1 or TRBD2 (6 bases each). This CDR3 spans 15 amino acids. Germline CDR1 SGHVS, CDR2 FNYEAQ. Trimming removed 3 bases at V and 3 bases at J, with 15 bases between. The CDR3 DNA reads TGTGCCAGCAGCTTGGGCGGGACAAACCTCTACGAGCAGTACTTC. It is translated as CASSLGGTNLYEQYF.

The table lists this clonotype with many counts. The chain combines TRBV9 with TRBJ1-1; D unclear. V was shortened by 0 bases and J by 2 bases, with 8 bases between the two germline ends. The length of the CDR3 is 14 residues. Germline assignment: CDR1 SGDLS and CDR2 YYNGEE. The chain's CDR3 is CASSVAQSNTEAFF. The DNA for the CDR3 is TGTGCCAGCAGCGTAGCACAGAGCAACACTGAAGCTTTCTTT.

This clonotype was seen at least ten times. V and J are TRBV27 and TRBJ2-7, with 12 bases identical to TRBD2. The CDR3 runs 18 residues. After removal of 0 bases from V and 3 bases from J, the junction contained 9 bases not matched to a gene. From germline, CDR1 is MNHEY and CDR2 SMNVEV (reference sequence). The CDR3 spells CASSLSSSGRAVLYEQYF. The DNA of the CDR3 is TGTGCCAGCAGTTTATCGTCTAGCGGGAGGGCCGTACTCTACGAGCAGTACTTC.

The rearrangement links TRBV19 to TRBJ2-3; 9 bases match TRBD1. Germline CDR1 is LNHDA and CDR2 is SQIVND (reference sequence). Unmatched junction bases numbered 7, after V lost 3 bases and J lost 6 bases. The CDR3 runs 15 residues. In DNA, the CDR3 is TGTGCCAGTAGTATGGACAGGGGTCCATCGGATACGCAGTATTTT. Translating it yields CASSMDRGPSDTQYF.

This clonotype showed up many times. The chain couples TRBV3-1 to TRBJ2-7; 12 bases fit TRBD2. The junction had 7 bases not matched to a gene; V was cut back by 0 bases and J by 4 bases. The CDR3 is 17 residues long. The germline CDR1 and CDR2 sequences are LGHDT and YNNKEL (reference sequence). This CDR3 reads CASSQDRTSGTKYEQYF. Written as DNA, the CDR3 is TGTGCCAGCAGCCAAGATCGGACTAGCGGGACCAAATACGAGCAGTACTTC.

This clonotype was recorded many times. V is TRBV10-1 and J is TRBJ2-2; no reliable D call. Germline assignment: CDR1 WNHNN and CDR2 SYGVQD (reference sequence). The CDR3 consists of 13 residues. Deletions cut 4 bases from V and 5 bases from J, with 8 bases between. CDR3 loop: CASSGQVTGELFF. Written as DNA, the CDR3 is TGCGCCAGCAGTGGTCAGGTTACCGGGGAGCTGTTTTTT.